Described below is a single T cell receptor (beta chain) sequence and its context. Its antigen is not known. Germline loops: CDR1 KGHDR, CDR2 SFDVKD. The CDR3 has 14 residues. A CD45RO-CCR7+CD27+CD95- phenotype identified naive CD8+ T cells. Researchers prepared the TRB cDNA libraries using 5' RACE with UMI labels. Reanalyzing the 5' RACE reads, TCRdb keeps one entry per CDR3 protein, without DNA. The clone table shows roughly 80,000 distinct CDR3 sequences, with the ten largest holding about 0.62%. The data were obtained in a study of CXCR3-negative and CXCR3-positive naive CD8 T cells. Study findings and constraints: When CXCR3-positive naive cells were set against CXCR3-negative naive cells, the former had more hydrophobic TRB CDR3s.

V and J are TRBV24-1 and TRBJ2-7. The TCR sequence derives from a human donor in good health. Some clones in this sample may be carry-over from other donors' samples. The specimen sequenced was naive CXCR3+ CD8+ T cells from blood. Subset specified: CD45RO-CCR7+CD27+CD95- naive CD8+ T cells expressing CXCR3 (TNR3+). The CDR3 spells CATSDRQSSYEQYF.